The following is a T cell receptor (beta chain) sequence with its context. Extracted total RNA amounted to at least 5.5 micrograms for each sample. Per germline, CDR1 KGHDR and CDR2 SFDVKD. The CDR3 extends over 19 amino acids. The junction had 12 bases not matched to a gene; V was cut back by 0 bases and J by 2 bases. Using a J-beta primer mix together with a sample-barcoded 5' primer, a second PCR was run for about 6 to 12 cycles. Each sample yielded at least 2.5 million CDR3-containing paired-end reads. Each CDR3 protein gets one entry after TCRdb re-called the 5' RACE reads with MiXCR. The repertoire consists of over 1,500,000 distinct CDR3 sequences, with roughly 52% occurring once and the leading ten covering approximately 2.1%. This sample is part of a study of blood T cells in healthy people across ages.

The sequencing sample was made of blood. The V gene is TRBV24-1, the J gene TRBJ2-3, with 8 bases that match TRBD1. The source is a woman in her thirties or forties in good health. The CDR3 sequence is CATSDLKSRDRPPTDTQYF. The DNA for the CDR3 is TGTGCCACCAGTGATTTGAAATCCCGGGACAGGCCTCCCACAGATACGCAGTATTTT.